The 20 T cell receptor beta chains given below trace back to one sample, sequenced in a study of preoperative IRX-2 immunotherapy in early breast cancer (dated by TCRdb to between 2018 and 2021). To prepare the library, the immunoSEQ multiplex PCR assay was applied. TCRdb mirrors the immuneACCESS table, restricted to in-frame sequences. Some clones are absent from its copies; in checked studies, under half trace to an unresolved V gene, and the reason for the others is unknown. For this sample the table gives about 38,000 clones, of which approximately 80% were detected only once. The top ten clonotypes cover about 1.5% of the sample. The treatment or condition label for this specimen denotes: preoperative locoregional IRX-2 cytokine immunotherapy. The specimen was lymph node tissue, collected after IRX-2 immunotherapy. These receptors all come from a human donor with breast cancer.

The V and J genes are TRBV11-3 and TRBJ2-5; 9 bases are a match to TRBD2. The V gene's germline CDR1 is SGHNT and CDR2 YENEEA. J lost 1 base, V lost 5 bases, and 8 bases had no gene match. The CDR3 contains 16 residues. CDR3 bases: TGTGCCAGCAGCCCAGGGCGGGGGGGCCTCCAAGAGACCCAGTACTTC. Translation gives CASSPGRGGLQETQYF.

The chain is built from TRBV28 and TRBJ1-2, with D possibly matching TRBD1 (6 bases). Trimming stripped 3 bases from V and 10 bases from J, with 21 bases between. CDR3 length: 15 residues. Germline loops: CDR1 MDHEN, CDR2 SYDVKM. CDR3 DNA sequence: TGTGCCAGCAGTTTTATGGGAGACATGGGGGCTCACTACACCTTC. It translates to CASSFMGDMGAHYTF.

The V call is TRBV18, the J call TRBJ1-6; a possible D gene is TRBD1 (5 bases). The germline V gene encodes CDR1 KGHSH and CDR2 LQKENI. V was clipped by 2 bases and J by 7 bases, with 18 bases between them. CDR3 length equals 17 residues. The CDR3 DNA sequence: TGTGCCAGCTCACCATGGGACCCTAATTTTCCAAATTCACCCCTCCACTTT. Its protein is CASSPWDPNFPNSPLHF.

The chain recombines TRBV11-3 with TRBJ1-3, with no clear D. CDR3 size: 16 residues. CDR1 and CDR2 (germline): SGHNT, YENEEA. Trimming removed 0 bases from V and 0 bases from J, with 9 bases in between. CDR3 sequence (DNA): TGTGCCAGCAGCTTAGACTGGTCCGGCTCTGGAAACACCATATATTTT. Residues: CASSLDWSGSGNTIYF.

J is TRBJ2-7 and V is TRBV6-8, with 9 positions matching TRBD2. The CDR3 length is 14 residues. The V and J ends lost 2 bases and 7 bases, in that order; junction bases with no gene match: 6. Germline V gene data show CDR1 as MNHGY and CDR2 as SAAAGT. CDR3 sequence: CASSYAGGGWEQYF. In nucleotides, the CDR3 is TGTGCCAGCAGTTACGCGGGAGGGGGCTGGGAGCAGTACTTC.

This clone has just a few counts. The chain carries TRBV28 and TRBJ2-3; the D gene is possibly TRBD1 (5 bases). Germline assignment: CDR1 MDHEN and CDR2 SYDVKM. The germline V and J ends were trimmed by 3 bases and 7 bases, with 14 bases remaining between them. The CDR3 length is 14 residues. CDR3 region: CASSLGQGWNTQYF. Written as DNA, the CDR3 is TGTGCCAGCAGTTTGGGTCAGGGATGGAATACGCAGTATTTT.

The rearrangement joins TRBV6-8 to TRBJ2-1, with TRBD2 identical over 8 bases. Germline V CDR1 and CDR2: MNHGY, SAAAGT. The CDR3 is made up of 14 amino acids. V gave up 5 bases and J gave up 2 bases; unmatched junction bases: 2. The CDR3 is CASSPGLAYNEQFF. In nucleotides, the CDR3 is TGTGCCAGCAGTCCGGGACTAGCCTACAATGAGCAGTTCTTC.

The chain carries TRBV6-8 and TRBJ2-6; 10 positions agree with TRBD1. The CDR3 is 17 amino acids. Germline V gives CDR1 MNHGY, CDR2 SAAAGT. The V segment lost 6 bases and the J segment 3 bases; nucleotides outside the gene matches: 8. The CDR3 sequence is CASRLRQGALGANVLTF. CDR3 in DNA: TGTGCCAGCAGACTAAGACAGGGGGCGCTTGGGGCCAACGTCCTGACTTTC.

The V and J genes are TRBV6-8 and TRBJ1-6; no reliable D call. CDR1 is MNHGY, CDR2 SAAAGT, per germline. The CDR3 is 14 amino acids. V was clipped by 6 bases and J by 7 bases, with 13 bases between them. The CDR3 reads CASRSLPNNSPLHF. The DNA of the CDR3 is TGTGCCAGCAGGTCCTTGCCAAACAATTCACCCCTCCACTTT.

The genes are TRBV28 and TRBJ1-1; 7 bases are shared with TRBD1. The CDR3 sequence is 14 residues long. CDR1 and CDR2 from the germline V gene are MDHEN and SYDVKM. With V trimmed by 6 bases and J by 1 base, 5 bases remained unmatched. The CDR3 coding sequence is TGTGCCAGCAGGACAGGGACACGGAACACTGAAGCTTTCTTT. It is translated as CASRTGTRNTEAFF.

The gene calls are TRBV9 and TRBJ2-7; TRBD2 matches 7 bases. CDR1 is SGDLS and CDR2 is YYNGEE in the germline V gene. This CDR3 region has 15 residues. The ends lost 0 bases at V and 1 base at J; junction bases unmatched: 4. CDR3 sequence (DNA): TGTGCCAGCAGCGTAGACCTAGCGGCTTCCTACGAGCAGTACTTC. This gives the protein CASSVDLAASYEQYF.

This clone was found once. The chain employs TRBV19 and TRBJ2-7, with 7 bases identical to TRBD2. The V and J ends lost 5 bases and 6 bases, in that order; junction bases with no gene match: 7. The CDR3 runs 13 residues. The germline V gene has CDR1 LNHDA and CDR2 SQIVND (reference sequence). The CDR3 loop reads CASSPAGGFEQYF. The CDR3 nucleotides read TGTGCCAGTAGTCCAGCCGGGGGGTTCGAGCAGTACTTC. The complete variable domain, with remaining parts taken from reference TRBV19 and TRBJ2-7, reads DGGITQSPKYLFRKEGQNVTLSCEQNLNHDAMYWYRQDPGQGLRLIYYSQIVNDFQKGDIAEGYSVSREKKESFPLTVTSAQKNPTAFYLCASSPAGGFEQYFGPGTRLTVT.

The gene calls are TRBV5-1 and TRBJ1-4; 7 bases fit TRBD1. This CDR3 region has 15 residues. After removal of 0 bases from V and 7 bases from J, the junction contained 6 bases not matched to a gene. The germline V gene encodes CDR1 SGHRS and CDR2 YFSETQ. The CDR3 DNA follows: TGCGCCAGCAGCTTGGGGCAGGGGGTAGGTGAAAAACTGTTTTTT. Translating gives CASSLGQGVGEKLFF.

V and J are TRBV6-8 and TRBJ1-1; D is possibly TRBD1 (5 bases). Trimming removed 0 bases from V and 6 bases from J, with 11 bases in between. Germline CDR1 and CDR2: MNHGY and SAAAGT. CDR3 length equals 14 residues. DNA of the CDR3: TGTGCCAGCAGTTACTCGATGGGGGGTCCTGAAGCTTTCTTT. Translated, it gives CASSYSMGGPEAFF.

The count of this clone is one. This CDR3 is CASSLRVCGSLKTDTQYF. The CDR3 DNA is TGTGCCAGCAGCTTGCGAGTTTGCGGATCCCTTAAGACAGATACGCAGTATTTT. The chain uses TRBV11-3 and TRBJ2-3; D remains unclear. In germline, CDR1 is SGHNT, CDR2 YENEEA. V was clipped by 3 bases and J by 3 bases, with 22 bases between them. CDR3 length: 18 residues.

The rearrangement joins TRBV6-8 to TRBJ2-7; 7 positions match TRBD1. The CDR3 has 15 residues. Per germline, CDR1 MNHGY and CDR2 SAAAGT. The J segment lost 5 bases and the V segment lost 6 bases, leaving 13 bases of the junction unmatched. CDR3 residues: CASRVGTDITNEQYF. The CDR3 nucleotides read TGTGCCAGCAGGGTTGGGACAGATATTACCAACGAGCAGTACTTC.

The V and J genes are TRBV15 and TRBJ1-5, with D uncertain. V was clipped by 0 bases and J by 3 bases, with 18 bases between them. Germline V gives CDR1 LNHNV, CDR2 YYDKDF (reference sequence). The CDR3 covers 18 residues. This chain's CDR3 is CATSRDSNGFGTNQPQHF. CDR3 DNA sequence: TGTGCCACCAGCAGAGATTCTAACGGATTCGGCACCAATCAGCCCCAGCATTTT. The full variable domain, completed using reference TRBV15 and TRBJ1-5, is DAMVIQNPRYQVTQFGKPVTLSCSQTLNHNVMYWYQQKSSQAPKLLFHYYDKDFNNEADTPDNFQSRRPNTSFCFLDIRSPGLGDTAMYLCATSRDSNGFGTNQPQHFGDGTRLSIL.

V usage is TRBV6-8 and J usage is TRBJ2-5, with 10 nucleotides matching TRBD2. V lost 6 bases and J lost 4; bases outside the gene matches: 8. The CDR3 sequence is 15 residues long. CDR1 is MNHGY, CDR2 SAAAGT, per germline. The CDR3 sequence: CASRGSGGSVETQYF. CDR3 sequence (DNA): TGTGCCAGCAGGGGTAGCGGGGGGTCGGTAGAGACCCAGTACTTC.

The CDR3 DNA reads TGCGCCAGCAGCGATACGACAGGGGTCACTGAAGCTTTCTTT. Translated, it gives CASSDTTGVTEAFF. V usage is TRBV10-2 and J usage is TRBJ1-1, with 8 nucleotides matching TRBD1. V gave up 6 bases and J gave up 4 bases; unmatched junction bases: 7. This CDR3 is built from 14 residues. Germline assignment: CDR1 WSHSY and CDR2 SAAADI.

In its sample, this clone was seen a few times. The chain recombines TRBV4-1 with TRBJ2-3, with 9 bases matching TRBD2. This CDR3 region has 17 residues. After removal of 0 bases from V and 2 bases from J, the junction contained 6 bases not matched to a gene. Germline V gene lookup returns CDR1 MGHRA and CDR2 YSYEKL. CDR3 bases: TGCGCCAGCAGCCAAGATAGGCTAGCGGGGTACACAGATACGCAGTATTTT. This encodes CASSQDRLAGYTDTQYF.